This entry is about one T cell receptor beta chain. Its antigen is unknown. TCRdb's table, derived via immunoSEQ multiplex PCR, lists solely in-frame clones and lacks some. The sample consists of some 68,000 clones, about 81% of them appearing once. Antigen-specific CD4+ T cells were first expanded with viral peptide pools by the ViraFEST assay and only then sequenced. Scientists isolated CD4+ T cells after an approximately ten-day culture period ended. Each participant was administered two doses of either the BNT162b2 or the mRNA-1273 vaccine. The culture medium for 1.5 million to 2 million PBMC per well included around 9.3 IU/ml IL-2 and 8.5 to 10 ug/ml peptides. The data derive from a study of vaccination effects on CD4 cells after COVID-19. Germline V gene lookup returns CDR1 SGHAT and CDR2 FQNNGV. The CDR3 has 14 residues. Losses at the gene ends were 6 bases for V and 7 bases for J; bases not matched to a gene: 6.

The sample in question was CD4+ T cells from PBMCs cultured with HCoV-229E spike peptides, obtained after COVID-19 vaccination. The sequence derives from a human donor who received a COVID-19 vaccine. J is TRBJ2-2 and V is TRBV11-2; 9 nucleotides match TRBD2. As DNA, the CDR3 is TGTGCCAGCAGGCGCGGGGGGGCAGGCGGGGAGCTGTTTTTT. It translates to CASRRGGAGGELFF.